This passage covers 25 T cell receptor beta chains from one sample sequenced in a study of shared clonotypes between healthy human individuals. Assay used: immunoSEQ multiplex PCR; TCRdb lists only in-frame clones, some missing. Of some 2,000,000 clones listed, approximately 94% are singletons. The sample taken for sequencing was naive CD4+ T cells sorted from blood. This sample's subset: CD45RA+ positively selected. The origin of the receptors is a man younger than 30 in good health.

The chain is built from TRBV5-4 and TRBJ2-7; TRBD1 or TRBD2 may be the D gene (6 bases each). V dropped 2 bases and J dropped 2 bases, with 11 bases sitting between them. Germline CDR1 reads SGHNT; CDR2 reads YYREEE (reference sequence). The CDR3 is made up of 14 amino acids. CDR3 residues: CASSFAGGPYEQYF. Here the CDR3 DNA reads TGTGCCAGCAGCTTTGCCGGGGGCCCCTACGAGCAGTACTTC.

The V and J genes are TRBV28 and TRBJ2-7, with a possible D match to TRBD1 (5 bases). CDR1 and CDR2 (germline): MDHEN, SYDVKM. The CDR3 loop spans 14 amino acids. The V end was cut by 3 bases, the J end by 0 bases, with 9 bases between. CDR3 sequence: CASSLDTVSYEQYF. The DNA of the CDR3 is TGTGCCAGCAGTTTGGACACCGTCTCCTACGAGCAGTACTTC.

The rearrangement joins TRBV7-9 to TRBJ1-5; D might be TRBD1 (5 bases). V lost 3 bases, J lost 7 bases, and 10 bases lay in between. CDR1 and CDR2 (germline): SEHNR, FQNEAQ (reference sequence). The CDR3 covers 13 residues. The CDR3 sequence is CASSFSGDQPQHF. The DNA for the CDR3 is TGTGCCAGCAGCTTTAGCGGGGACCAGCCCCAGCATTTT.

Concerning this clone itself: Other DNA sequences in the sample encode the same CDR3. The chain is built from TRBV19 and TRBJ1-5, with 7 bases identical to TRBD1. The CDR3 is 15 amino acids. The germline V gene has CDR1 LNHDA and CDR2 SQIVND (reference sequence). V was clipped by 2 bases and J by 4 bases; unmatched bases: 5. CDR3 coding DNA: TGTGCCAGTAGTATACGTCAGGGGGGGAATCAGCCCCAGCATTTT. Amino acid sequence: CASSIRQGGNQPQHF.

The CDR3 coding sequence is TGTGCCAGCTCCCTACAGGTTCGGGAGCAGTACTTC. Protein: CASSLQVREQYF. V and J are TRBV7-2 and TRBJ2-7; D is perhaps TRBD1 (5 bases). CDR3 length: 12 amino acids. Germline loops: CDR1 SGHTA, CDR2 FQGNSA. Trimming shortened V by 8 bases and J by 7 bases, and 15 bases separated the two germline ends. The full variable domain, its missing parts supplied by reference TRBV7-2 and TRBJ2-7, is GAGVSQSPSNKVTEKGKDVELRCDPISGHTALYWYRQSLGQGLEFLIYFQGNSAPDKSGLPSDRFSAERTGGSVSTLTIQRTQQEDSAVYLCASSLQVREQYFGPGTRLTVT.

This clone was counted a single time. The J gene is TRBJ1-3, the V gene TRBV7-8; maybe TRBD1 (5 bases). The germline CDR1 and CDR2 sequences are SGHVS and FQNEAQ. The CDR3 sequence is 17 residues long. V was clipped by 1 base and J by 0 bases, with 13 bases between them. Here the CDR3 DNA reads TGTGCCAGCAGCTTAGTGGGGGTACAGAGCTCTGGAAACACCATATATTTT. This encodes CASSLVGVQSSGNTIYF.

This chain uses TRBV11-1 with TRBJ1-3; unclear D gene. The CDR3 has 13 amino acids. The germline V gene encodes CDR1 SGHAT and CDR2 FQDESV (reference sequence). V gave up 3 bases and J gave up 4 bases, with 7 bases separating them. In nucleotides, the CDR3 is TGTGCCAGCAGCTTGTCTGGGGGAAACACCATATATTTT. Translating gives CASSLSGGNTIYF.

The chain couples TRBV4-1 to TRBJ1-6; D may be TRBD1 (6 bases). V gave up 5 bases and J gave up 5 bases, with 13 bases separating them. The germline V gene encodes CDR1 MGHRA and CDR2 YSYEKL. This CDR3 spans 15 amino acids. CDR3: CASSSPDRNNSPLHF. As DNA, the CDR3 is TGCGCCAGCAGCTCGCCTGACAGGAATAATTCACCCCTCCACTTT.

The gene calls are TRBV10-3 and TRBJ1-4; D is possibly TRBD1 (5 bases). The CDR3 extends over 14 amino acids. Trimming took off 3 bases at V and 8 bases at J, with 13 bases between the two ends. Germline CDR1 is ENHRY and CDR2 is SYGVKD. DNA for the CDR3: TGTGCCATCAGTGATCGGGGTTCAGGGGAAAAACTGTTTTTT. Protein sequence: CAISDRGSGEKLFF.

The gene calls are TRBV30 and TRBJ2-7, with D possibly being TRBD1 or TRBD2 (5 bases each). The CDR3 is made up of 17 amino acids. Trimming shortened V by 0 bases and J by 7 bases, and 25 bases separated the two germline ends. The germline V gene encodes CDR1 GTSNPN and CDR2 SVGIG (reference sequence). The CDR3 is CAWSVFRRRQGVWEQYF. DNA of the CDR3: TGTGCCTGGAGTGTATTTCGACGGAGGCAGGGTGTGTGGGAGCAGTACTTC.

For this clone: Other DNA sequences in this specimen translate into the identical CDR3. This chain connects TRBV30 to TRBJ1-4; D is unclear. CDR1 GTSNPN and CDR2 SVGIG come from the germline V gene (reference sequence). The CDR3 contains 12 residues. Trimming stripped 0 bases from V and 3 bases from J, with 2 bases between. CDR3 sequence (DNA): TGTGCCTGGAGTGTTCCTAATGAAAAACTGTTTTTT. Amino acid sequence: CAWSVPNEKLFF. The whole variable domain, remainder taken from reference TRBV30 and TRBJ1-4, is SQTIHQWPATLVQPVGSPLSLECTVEGTSNPNLYWYRQAAGRGLQLLFYSVGIGQISSEVPQNLSASRPQDRQFILSSKKLLLSDSGFYLCAWSVPNEKLFFGSGTQLSVL.

The CDR3 nucleotides are TGTGCCAGCAGCTCGGGACTTCGTGAGCAGTACTTC. Translating gives CASSSGLREQYF. V usage is TRBV7-2 and J usage is TRBJ2-7, with D possibly being TRBD2 (6 bases). Germline loops: CDR1 SGHTA, CDR2 FQGNSA. The length of the CDR3 is 12 residues. V shed 4 bases and J shed 7 bases, with 11 bases lying between them. Drawing the rest from reference TRBV7-2 and TRBJ2-7, the complete variable domain is GAGVSQSPSNKVTEKGKDVELRCDPISGHTALYWYRQSLGQGLEFLIYFQGNSAPDKSGLPSDRFSAERTGGSVSTLTIQRTQQEDSAVYLCASSSGLREQYFGPGTRLTVT.

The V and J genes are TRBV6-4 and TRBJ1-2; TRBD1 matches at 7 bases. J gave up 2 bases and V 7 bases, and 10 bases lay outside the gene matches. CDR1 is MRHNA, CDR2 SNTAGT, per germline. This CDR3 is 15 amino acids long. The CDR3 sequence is CASTSTGVGNYGYTF. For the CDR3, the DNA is TGTGCCAGCACCAGCACAGGGGTAGGAAACTATGGCTACACCTTC.

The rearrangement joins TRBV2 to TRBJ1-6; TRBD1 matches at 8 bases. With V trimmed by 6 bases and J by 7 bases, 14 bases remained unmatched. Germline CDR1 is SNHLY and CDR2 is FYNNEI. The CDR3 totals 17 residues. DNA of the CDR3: TGTGCCAGCAGCCGAGGTTATATGACAGGGGAAAATTCACCCCTCCACTTT. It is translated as CASSRGYMTGENSPLHF.

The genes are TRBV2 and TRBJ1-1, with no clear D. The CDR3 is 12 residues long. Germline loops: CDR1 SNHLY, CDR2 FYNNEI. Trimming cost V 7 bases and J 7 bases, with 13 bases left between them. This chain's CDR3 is CASMGLGDEAFF. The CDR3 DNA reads TGTGCCAGCATGGGGTTGGGTGATGAAGCTTTCTTT.

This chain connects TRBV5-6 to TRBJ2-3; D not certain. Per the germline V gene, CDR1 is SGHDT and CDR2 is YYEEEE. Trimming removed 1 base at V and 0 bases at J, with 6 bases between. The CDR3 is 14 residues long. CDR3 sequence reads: CASSLPKSTDTQYF. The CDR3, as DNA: TGTGCCAGCAGCTTGCCCAAAAGCACAGATACGCAGTATTTT.

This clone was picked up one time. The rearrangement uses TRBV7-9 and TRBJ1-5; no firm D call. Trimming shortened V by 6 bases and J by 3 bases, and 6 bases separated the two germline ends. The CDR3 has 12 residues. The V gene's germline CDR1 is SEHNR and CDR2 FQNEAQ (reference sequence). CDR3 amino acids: CASSQDNQPQHF. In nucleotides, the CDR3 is TGTGCCAGCAGTCAAGACAATCAGCCCCAGCATTTT.

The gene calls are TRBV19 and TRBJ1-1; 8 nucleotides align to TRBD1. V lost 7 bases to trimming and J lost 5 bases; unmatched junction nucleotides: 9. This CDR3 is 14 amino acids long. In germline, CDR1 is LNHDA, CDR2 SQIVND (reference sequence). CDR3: CASTRQTGVTEAFF. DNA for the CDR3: TGTGCCAGTACCCGACAGACAGGGGTTACTGAAGCTTTCTTT.

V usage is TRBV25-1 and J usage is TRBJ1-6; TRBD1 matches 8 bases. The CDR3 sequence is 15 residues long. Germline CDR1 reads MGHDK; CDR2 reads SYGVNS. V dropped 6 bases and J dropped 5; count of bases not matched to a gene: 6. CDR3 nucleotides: TGTGCCAGCAGGCCCCAGACAGGGGATAATTCACCCCTCCACTTT. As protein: CASRPQTGDNSPLHF.

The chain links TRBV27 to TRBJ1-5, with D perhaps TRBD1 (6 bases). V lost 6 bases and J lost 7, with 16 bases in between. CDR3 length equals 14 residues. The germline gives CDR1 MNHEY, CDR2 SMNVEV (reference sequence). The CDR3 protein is CASRPGQGQQPQHF. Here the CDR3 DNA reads TGTGCCAGCAGGCCGGGACAAGGCCAACAGCCCCAGCATTTT.

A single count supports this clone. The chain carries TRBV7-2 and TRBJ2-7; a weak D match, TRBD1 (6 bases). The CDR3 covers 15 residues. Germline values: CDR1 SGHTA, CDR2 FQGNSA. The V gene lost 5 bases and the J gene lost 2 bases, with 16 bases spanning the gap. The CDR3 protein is CASSPGQWGAYEQYF. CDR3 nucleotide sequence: TGTGCCAGCAGCCCCGGACAGTGGGGCGCCTACGAGCAGTACTTC.

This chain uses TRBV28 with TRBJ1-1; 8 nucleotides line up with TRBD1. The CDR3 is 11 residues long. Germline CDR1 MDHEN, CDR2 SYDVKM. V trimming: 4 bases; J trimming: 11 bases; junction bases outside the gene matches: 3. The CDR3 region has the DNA TGTGCCAGCAGTTCCGGACAGGGCGCTTTCTTT. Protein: CASSSGQGAFF.

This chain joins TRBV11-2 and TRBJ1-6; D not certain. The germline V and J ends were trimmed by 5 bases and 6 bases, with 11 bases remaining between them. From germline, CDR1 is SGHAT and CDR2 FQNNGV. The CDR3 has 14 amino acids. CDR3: CASSLERINSPLHF. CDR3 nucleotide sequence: TGTGCCAGCAGCCTGGAGAGAATTAATTCACCCCTCCACTTT. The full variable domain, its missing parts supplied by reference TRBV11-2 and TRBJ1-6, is EAGVAQSPRYKIIEKRQSVAFWCNPISGHATLYWYQQILGQGPKLLIQFQNNGVVDDSQLPKDRFSAERLKGVDSTLKIQPAKLEDSAVYLCASSLERINSPLHFGNGTRLTVT.

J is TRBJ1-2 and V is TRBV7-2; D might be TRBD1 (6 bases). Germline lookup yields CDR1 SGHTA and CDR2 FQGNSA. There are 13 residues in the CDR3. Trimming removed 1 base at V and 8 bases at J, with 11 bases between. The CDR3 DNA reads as TGTGCCAGCAGCTTAGAGGGGACACAAGGCTACACCTTC. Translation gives CASSLEGTQGYTF.

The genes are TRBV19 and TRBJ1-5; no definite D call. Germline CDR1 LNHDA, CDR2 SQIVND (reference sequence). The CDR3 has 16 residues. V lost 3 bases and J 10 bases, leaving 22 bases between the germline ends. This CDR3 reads CASSISAVQFGRPQHF. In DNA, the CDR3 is TGTGCCAGTAGTATCAGCGCCGTTCAGTTTGGCAGACCCCAGCATTTT. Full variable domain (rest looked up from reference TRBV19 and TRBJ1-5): DGGITQSPKYLFRKEGQNVTLSCEQNLNHDAMYWYRQDPGQGLRLIYYSQIVNDFQKGDIAEGYSVSREKKESFPLTVTSAQKNPTAFYLCASSISAVQFGRPQHFGDGTRLSIL.